Listed below are T cell receptor beta chains from one sample, sequenced in a study of spatial heterogeneity in lung cancer. TCRdb analysed the 5' RACE reads with MiXCR anew, one entry per CDR3 protein. The sample has 25,000 to 30,000 distinct CDR3 sequences, approximately 7% seen once. Specimen: lung tumor tissue, collected at surgery. All receptors derive from a male donor with early-stage non-small cell lung cancer. Each CDR3 is given with its conserved first and last residue. Fields, in order: J gene, clone size, D gene, V gene, CDR3 DNA, CDR3 protein. A D gene is named only where the DNA matches it firmly. Not every row has a clone size; where given, it reads once, few, many or a size class.

TRBJ1-1	many	-	TRBV10-3	TGTGCCATCAGCGGGACTGAGGGCACTGAAGCTTTCTTT	CAISGTEGTEAFF
TRBJ1-1	many	TRBD1	TRBV20-1	TGCAGTGCGGAAGACAGGGGAAGGAACACTGAAGCTTTCTTT	CSAEDRGRNTEAFF
TRBJ2-3	few	-	TRBV20-1	TGCAGTGCTCTTGCCCCTCGGGGCCCAGATACGCAGTATTTT	CSALAPRGPDTQYF
TRBJ2-1	few	TRBD2	TRBV7-2	TGTGCCAGCAGCAGAACTAGCGGGTCGTCCCCCAATGAGCAGTTCTTC	CASSRTSGSSPNEQFF
TRBJ2-7	-	-	TRBV5-1	TGCGCCAGCAGCCCCCGGAGCGTGGGGCCCTACGAGCAGTACTTC	CASSPRSVGPYEQYF
TRBJ1-3	many	-	TRBV7-9	TGTGCCAGCAGCCTCCGGGACACCTCTGGAAACACCATATATTTT	CASSLRDTSGNTIYF
TRBJ1-2	many	TRBD1	TRBV4-3	TGCGCCAGCAGCCAGGACAGGGTAGGGGGTCGCTATGGCTACACCTTC	CASSQDRVGGRYGYTF
TRBJ2-4	-	-	TRBV29-1	TGCAGCGTTGATGAGGGGAACCTCCTAGCCAAAAACATTCAGTACTTC	CSVDEGNLLAKNIQYF
TRBJ2-2	many	-	TRBV5-1	TGCGCCAGCAGACCCGACAGGGCGGGGGCCGGGGAGCTGTTTTTT	CASRPDRAGAGELFF
TRBJ2-7	many	-	TRBV20-1	TGCAGTGCTACATTCCGGTTTACAGGGATGGACGAGCAGTACTTC	CSATFRFTGMDEQYF
TRBJ1-6	many	-	TRBV4-3	TGCGCCAGCAGCCAAGGTTTGGCAGGCTCACCCCTCCACTTT	CASSQGLAGSPLHF
TRBJ2-1	many	TRBD2	TRBV20-1	TGCAGTGCTCACAGCCCACCCGGGCGGGGGAATGAGCAGTTCTTC	CSAHSPPGRGNEQFF
TRBJ1-3	-	-	TRBV2	TGTGCCAGCAGTGGCGAGATGAGCTCTGGAAACACCATATATTTT	CASSGEMSSGNTIYF
TRBJ1-3	-	-	TRBV29-1	TGCAGCGTTGGAGGGGAGTCTGGAGGAAACACCATATATTTT	CSVGGESGGNTIYF
TRBJ1-5	-	-	TRBV6-6	TGTGCCAGCACCCGGGACAACAATCAGCCCCAGCATTTT	CASTRDNNQPQHF
TRBJ1-1	many	-	TRBV7-2	TGTGCCAGCAGCTTGGGGGTCACTGAAGCTTTCTTT	CASSLGVTEAFF
TRBJ2-7	few	-	TRBV18	TGTGCCAGCTCACCACCTTATGGGTCCTACGAGCAGTACTTC	CASSPPYGSYEQYF
TRBJ1-1	many	TRBD1	TRBV6-5	TGTGCCAGCAGACCCAACACAGGGGGCACTGAAGCTTTCTTT	CASRPNTGGTEAFF
TRBJ1-1	few	-	TRBV29-1	TGCAGCGTCCGAAGGGGGTATGGAACTGAAGCTTTCTTT	CSVRRGYGTEAFF
TRBJ2-7	medium-sized	-	TRBV20-1	TGCAGTGCTCGAAGACCGGCCGGGGAGCAGTACTTC	CSARRPAGEQYF
TRBJ2-1	many	-	TRBV15	TGTGCCACCAGCAGAGATCGACAGGGAGGTTACAATGAGCAGTTCTTC	CATSRDRQGGYNEQFF
TRBJ1-6	medium-sized	-	TRBV5-6	TGTGCCAGCAGCGACGGGGGCTCCTATAATTCACCCCTCCACTTT	CASSDGGSYNSPLHF
TRBJ1-3	many	-	TRBV5-1	TGCGCCAGCAGCGACACCCTGGACACCATATATTTT	CASSDTLDTIYF
TRBJ2-5	many	TRBD2	TRBV29-1	TGCAGCGTTGACGACCTGCTAGCGGGGGGGACGGATACCCAGTACTTC	CSVDDLLAGGTDTQYF
TRBJ2-5	many	-	TRBV7-9	TGTGCCAGCAGAGGACTTTTAGAGACCCAGTACTTC	CASRGLLETQYF
TRBJ2-4	many	TRBD2	TRBV9	TGTGCCAGCAGCGTCCTAGCGGGGGAGGCCAAAAACATTCAGTACTTC	CASSVLAGEAKNIQYF
TRBJ2-3	many	-	TRBV5-1	TGCGCCAGCAGCTCAGCCGACAGCACAGATACGCAGTATTTT	CASSSADSTDTQYF
TRBJ1-3	many	-	TRBV6-5	TGTGCCAGCATCCCGGGAGGAGGAAACACCATATATTTT	CASIPGGGNTIYF
TRBJ2-5	many	-	TRBV7-2	TGTGCCAGCAGCTTAATACCCCAAGAGACCCAGTACTTC	CASSLIPQETQYF